Below, one T cell receptor beta chain is given with its context. Per the study methods: Cell counts per sample came from amplifying reference gene primers. Data came from immunoSEQ multiplex PCR; TCRdb stores just in-frame clones and leaves some out. That table is the source of V, J and clone size, and D and trimming were worked out from the DNA. The data contain 15,000 to 20,000 clones, around nine tenths of them seen just once; the ten biggest clones take up approximately 2.6%. This record comes from a study of blood T cell repertoires in COVID-19. Study context: COVID-19 samples, acute and convalescent, were from the United States, Italy and Spain.

The specimen sequenced was peripheral blood. This TCR came from a human donor in a cohort sampled during active COVID-19.

DNA of the CDR3: TGTGCCAGCAGTGAAAGGGGGCCTAGCGGGAGTTCAGATACGCAGTATTTT. It is translated as CASSERGPSGSSDTQYF. The chain combines TRBV2 with TRBJ2-3, with 10 bases that match TRBD2. Germline lookup yields CDR1 SNHLY and CDR2 FYNNEI. The junction had 9 bases not matched to a gene; V was cut back by 2 bases and J by 4 bases. This CDR3 has 17 amino acids.